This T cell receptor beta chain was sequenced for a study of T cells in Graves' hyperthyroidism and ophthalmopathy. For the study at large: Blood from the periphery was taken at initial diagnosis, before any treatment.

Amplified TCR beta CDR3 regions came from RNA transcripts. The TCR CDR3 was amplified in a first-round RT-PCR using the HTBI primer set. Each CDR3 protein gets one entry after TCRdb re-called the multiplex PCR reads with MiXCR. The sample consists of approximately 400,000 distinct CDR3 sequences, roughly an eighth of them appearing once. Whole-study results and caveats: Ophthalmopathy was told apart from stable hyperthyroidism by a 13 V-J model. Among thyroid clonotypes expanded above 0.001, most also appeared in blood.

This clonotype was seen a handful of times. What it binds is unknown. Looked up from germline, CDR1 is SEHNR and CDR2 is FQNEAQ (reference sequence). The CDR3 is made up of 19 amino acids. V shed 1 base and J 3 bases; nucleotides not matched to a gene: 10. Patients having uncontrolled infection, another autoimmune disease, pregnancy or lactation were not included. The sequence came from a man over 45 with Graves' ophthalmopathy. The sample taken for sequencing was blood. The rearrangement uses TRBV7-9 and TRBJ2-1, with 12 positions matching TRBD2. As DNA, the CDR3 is TGTGCCAGCAGCTTAGGACTAGCGGGAGAAGATAGTGGCTACAATGAGCAGTTCTTC. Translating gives CASSLGLAGEDSGYNEQFF. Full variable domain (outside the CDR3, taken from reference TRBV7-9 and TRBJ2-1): DTGVSQNPRHKITKRGQNVTFRCDPISEHNRLYWYRQTLGQGPEFLTYFQNEAQLEKSRLLSDRFSAERPKGSFSTLEIQRTEQGDSAMYLCASSLGLAGEDSGYNEQFFGPGTRLTVL.